Listed below are T cell receptor beta chains from one sample, sequenced in a study of response to subunit inactivated influenza vaccine. One entry per CDR3 protein results from TCRdb running MiXCR on the RT-PCR reads. The sample has roughly 620,000 distinct CDR3 sequences, around 10% seen once. In addition, the sample was reused for a study of T cells expressing NK-cell markers.

The sequencing used PBMCs from blood, collected on the day of vaccination. The receptor source for this set is a man aged 45-65 years who received an inactivated influenza vaccine. CDR3s include the opening cysteine and the closing phenylalanine or tryptophan.

cdr3_aa: CASSLSTGGTDTQYF
j_call: TRBJ2-3
v_call: TRBV7-9

cdr3_aa: CASSHVLASESGNEQFF
j_call: TRBJ2-1
v_call: TRBV4-3

cdr3_aa: CASSLGGLAGGRQETQYF
j_call: TRBJ2-5
v_call: TRBV5-1

cdr3_aa: CASSYWTGTSVIWIGIYEQFF
j_call: TRBJ2-1
v_call: TRBV6-2/TRBV6-3

cdr3_aa: CASSNRVNTEAFF
j_call: TRBJ1-1
v_call: TRBV12-3/TRBV12-4

cdr3_aa: CASSLDTSHQETQYF
j_call: TRBJ2-5
v_call: TRBV7-2

cdr3_aa: CASSIPGQPGYTF
j_call: TRBJ1-2
v_call: TRBV12-3/TRBV12-4

cdr3_aa: CASSPRTNTGELFF
j_call: TRBJ2-2
v_call: TRBV7-2

cdr3_aa: CSADRDGETQYF
j_call: TRBJ2-5
v_call: TRBV20-1

cdr3_aa: CASSQDWGDFGNEQFF
j_call: TRBJ2-1
v_call: TRBV4-3

cdr3_aa: CASSLLVAGGSYEQYF
j_call: TRBJ2-7
v_call: TRBV11-2

cdr3_aa: CASATVYF
j_call: TRBJ2-7
v_call: TRBV5-8

cdr3_aa: CASSLVRVAGDPTGELFF
j_call: TRBJ2-2
v_call: TRBV5-6

cdr3_aa: CASSQLVGANVLTF
j_call: TRBJ2-6
v_call: TRBV4-2

cdr3_aa: CASSTSGRSDSEQFF
j_call: TRBJ2-1
v_call: TRBV5-1

cdr3_aa: CATSDPGQGATGTQYF
j_call: TRBJ2-3
v_call: TRBV24-1

cdr3_aa: CASSLRIGAAVKLTF
j_call: TRBJ1-2
v_call: TRBV12-3/TRBV12-4

cdr3_aa: CASSQAVHQPQHF
j_call: TRBJ1-5
v_call: TRBV14

cdr3_aa: CASTLTDTQYF
j_call: TRBJ2-3
v_call: TRBV23-1

cdr3_aa: CASSEALAFDNEQFF
j_call: TRBJ2-1
v_call: TRBV25-1

cdr3_aa: CASRPLPGGAGDTQYF
j_call: TRBJ2-3
v_call: TRBV5-1

cdr3_aa: CSVKSYRGANEKLFF
j_call: TRBJ1-4
v_call: TRBV29-1

cdr3_aa: CASTPTTASYEQYF
j_call: TRBJ2-7
v_call: TRBV19

cdr3_aa: CASSYNKRGLAGENIQYF
j_call: TRBJ2-4
v_call: TRBV6-2/TRBV6-3

cdr3_aa: CASSLSLVETQYF
j_call: TRBJ2-5
v_call: TRBV12-3/TRBV12-4

cdr3_aa: CASSTRGASSTDTQYF
j_call: TRBJ2-3
v_call: TRBV7-8

cdr3_aa: CASSLALSGANVLTF
j_call: TRBJ2-6
v_call: TRBV5-1

cdr3_aa: CASSYRGGGAGDTQYF
j_call: TRBJ2-3
v_call: TRBV6-5

cdr3_aa: CSVEDPGSLYGYTF
j_call: TRBJ1-2
v_call: TRBV29-1

cdr3_aa: CAWRLGQTNTEAFF
j_call: TRBJ1-1
v_call: TRBV30

cdr3_aa: CASSQERGLASGEQFF
j_call: TRBJ2-1
v_call: TRBV4-3

cdr3_aa: CASRRTGQGISPLHF
j_call: TRBJ1-6
v_call: TRBV6-2/TRBV6-3

cdr3_aa: CSASNQPGNEAFF
j_call: TRBJ1-1
v_call: TRBV20-1

cdr3_aa: CAISEPGLGYTF
j_call: TRBJ1-2
v_call: TRBV10-3

cdr3_aa: CSVNIGRGYGYTF
j_call: TRBJ1-2
v_call: TRBV29-1

cdr3_aa: CASSWEQGLYTEAFF
j_call: TRBJ1-1
v_call: TRBV28

cdr3_aa: CASSSGQLSSYEQYF
j_call: TRBJ2-7
v_call: TRBV28

cdr3_aa: CASSSARAPGANVLTF
j_call: TRBJ2-6
v_call: TRBV5-6

cdr3_aa: CASSAAGSAYEQYF
j_call: TRBJ2-7
v_call: TRBV7-2

cdr3_aa: CSAAPAGPNQPQHF
j_call: TRBJ1-5
v_call: TRBV20-1

cdr3_aa: CASSSGQGGLGSQYF
j_call: TRBJ2-5
v_call: TRBV7-2

cdr3_aa: CASSLPFRLSGSSNEQFF
j_call: TRBJ2-1
v_call: TRBV11-1

cdr3_aa: CSVDQVGETQYF
j_call: TRBJ2-5
v_call: TRBV29-1

cdr3_aa: CASSLLLAANTDTQYF
j_call: TRBJ2-3
v_call: TRBV5-1

cdr3_aa: CASSYVAVGLAGGSYNEQFF
j_call: TRBJ2-1
v_call: TRBV6-2/TRBV6-3

cdr3_aa: CASSPRVSKNTEAFF
j_call: TRBJ1-1
v_call: TRBV9

cdr3_aa: CASMNRGSYEQYF
j_call: TRBJ2-7
v_call: TRBV6-2/TRBV6-3

cdr3_aa: CASSLIQGNEQYF
j_call: TRBJ2-7
v_call: TRBV7-2

cdr3_aa: CASSLDGPPSTDTQYF
j_call: TRBJ2-3
v_call: TRBV4-1

cdr3_aa: CASRSEAGTGSEQYF
j_call: TRBJ2-7
v_call: TRBV5-1

cdr3_aa: CASSHQGTVGNQPQHF
j_call: TRBJ1-5
v_call: TRBV28